This T cell receptor beta chain was found in a study of CD8+ T cells in alopecia areata. Study context: Treated patients' severity was scored by percentage of affected scalp area.

Specified treatment: oral pan-JAK inhibitor, 5-10 mg twice daily. Sorting from PBMCs produced CD4+ and CD8+ T cells. Trimming removed 0 bases from V and 5 bases from J, with 17 bases in between. The CDR3 totals 16 residues. Germline values: CDR1 GTSNPN, CDR2 SVGIG (reference sequence). cDNA prepared by RNA extraction and subsequent reverse transcription served as the template for sequencing. Produced via immunoSEQ multiplex PCR; TCRdb's table is partial and in-frame only. There are around 300,000 clones in the sample; 60% occur only once, and 0.9% to 0.95% lies in the top ten. Study-level points and caveats: Amid tofacitinib therapy, many expanded lesional clones stayed present in scalp and blood.

This clone was seen a few times. Its antigen remains unknown. The chain joins TRBV30 to TRBJ1-5, with unresolved D. The sample consisted of CD4+ T cells sorted from blood, taken around week 54, from a patient treated with tofacitinib. The receptor comes from a human donor with alopecia areata. The CDR3 loop reads CAWSVPGRHLDQPQHF. DNA of the CDR3: TGTGCCTGGAGTGTACCCGGGCGGCATCTAGATCAGCCCCAGCATTTT.